The 2 T cell receptor beta chains presented below share a single source sample, sequenced in a study of cytomegalovirus exposure and HLA in healthy donors. 13 Jbeta primers and 60 Vbeta primers were used for the PCR. The method was immunoSEQ multiplex PCR; TCRdb's version includes in-frame clones alone and lacks a portion of them. The sample's table shows over 100,000 clones. Sequenced material: PBMCs. The receptors come from a man aged 35-49 years in good health and CMV-seropositive.

The chain recombines TRBV27 with TRBJ2-2, with D possibly matching TRBD2 (6 bases). Per germline, CDR1 MNHEY and CDR2 SMNVEV (reference sequence). There are 19 residues in the CDR3. V was pared by 4 bases and J by 5 bases, with 26 bases between. The CDR3 protein is CASSWSGFRASDRTGELFF. DNA of the CDR3: TGTGCCAGCAGTTGGTCGGGGTTTCGGGCTAGCGACCGTACCGGGGAGCTGTTTTTT.

This chain links TRBV11-2 with TRBJ2-7; 15 nucleotides match TRBD2. V trimming: 1 base; J trimming: 6 bases; junction bases outside the gene matches: 1. CDR3 length: 15 amino acids. Germline CDR1 reads SGHAT; CDR2 reads FQNNGV. The CDR3 bases are TGTGCCAGCAGCTTAGGGGGACTAGCGGGAGGCGAGCAGTACTTC. Amino acids: CASSLGGLAGGEQYF.